This T cell receptor beta chain comes out of a study of cytomegalovirus exposure and HLA in healthy donors. Although they were nominally healthy when sampled, donors likely had unrecorded immune exposures. The PCR made use of 60 Vbeta and 13 Jbeta primers. Here immunoSEQ multiplex PCR was the method, and the copy in TCRdb shows in-frame clones only, minus some. This sample yields about 150,000 clones, of which over 75% are seen a single time; 1.1% to 1.5% belongs to the top ten. To note about this clone: Antigen unknown.

This CDR3 has 15 amino acids. J gave up 5 bases and V 7 bases, and 6 bases lay outside the gene matches. CDR1 is MNHNY and CDR2 is SVGAGI in the germline V gene (reference sequence). Whole-study findings and limits: Later analysis reportedly placed an Asian-associated ancestry cluster below the roughly 600-donor mean in N-insertions. It was approximately 150 TCR beta chains that were listed as cytomegalovirus-associated. Presence/absence analyses assumed roughly uniform sequencing depth across donors, which may not hold.

The chain links TRBV6-6 to TRBJ2-2; 11 nucleotides line up with TRBD1. The sequenced sample consisted of PBMCs. This TCR came from a woman aged 30 to 39 in good health and CMV-seronegative. CDR3 coding DNA: TGTGCCAGCACCTTGGACAGGGGGCAGACCGGGGAGCTGTTTTTT. Protein sequence: CASTLDRGQTGELFF.